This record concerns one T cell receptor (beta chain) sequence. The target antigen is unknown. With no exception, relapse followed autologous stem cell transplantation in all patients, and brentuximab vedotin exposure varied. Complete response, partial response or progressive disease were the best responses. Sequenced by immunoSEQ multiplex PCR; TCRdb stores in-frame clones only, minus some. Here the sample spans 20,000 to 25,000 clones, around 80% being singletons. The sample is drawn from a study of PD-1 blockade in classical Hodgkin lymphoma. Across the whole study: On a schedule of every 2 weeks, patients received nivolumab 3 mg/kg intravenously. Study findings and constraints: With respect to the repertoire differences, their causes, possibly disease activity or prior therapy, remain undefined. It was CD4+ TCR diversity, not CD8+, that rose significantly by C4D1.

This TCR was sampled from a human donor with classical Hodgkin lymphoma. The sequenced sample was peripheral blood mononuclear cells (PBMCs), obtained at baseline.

CDR3 sequence: CSTQGRLNYGYTF. The CDR3 nucleotides read TGCAGCACCCAGGGCAGACTGAACTATGGCTACACCTTC. V gene TRBV29-1 combines with J gene TRBJ1-2, with a tentative D call TRBD1 (5 bases). CDR1 and CDR2 from the germline V gene are SQVTM and ANQGSEA. V shed 8 bases and J shed 2 bases, with 15 bases lying between them. The CDR3 sequence is 13 residues long.